The clone carrying this T cell receptor (beta chain) was picked up a small number of times. The data were taken from a study of response to subunit inactivated influenza vaccine. TCRdb called the RT-PCR reads again in MiXCR, with one record for every CDR3 protein. The repertoire has about 520,000 distinct CDR3 sequences, 25% of them found once; the top ten carry under 2.5%. V lost 0 bases, J lost 9 bases, and 15 bases lay in between. Germline V CDR1 and CDR2: SGHTA, FQGNSA. The CDR3 length is 16 residues. This sequence originates from a man in his fifties or sixties who received an inactivated influenza vaccine. V gene TRBV7-2 combines with J gene TRBJ1-6; D is possibly TRBD1 (6 bases). The input for sequencing was CD4+ T cells sorted from PBMCs, taken 5 days after vaccination. The CDR3 loop is CASSLAGGQGGSPLHF. Here the CDR3 DNA reads TGTGCCAGCAGCTTAGCGGGGGGGCAGGGTGGTTCACCCCTCCACTTT.